This T cell receptor beta chain was recovered during a study of blood T cell repertoires in COVID-19. For the study at large: The cDNA or gDNA used as material had been derived from T cells, B-cell-depleted T cells, or PBMCs.

Individuals aged about 18 to 100 years were recruited from 24 US areas. Assignments of participants to cohorts depended upon their own reported clinical history. Authors' methods: Using reference gene primer amplification, nucleated cell counts were estimated. TCRdb's copy holds only in-frame clones and misses some; the assay was immunoSEQ multiplex PCR. V, J and clone size reflect that table, while D and trimming were determined from the DNA. The sample records 230,000 or so clones, more than 70% being singletons. The CDR3 runs 14 residues. Losses at the gene ends were 8 bases for V and 2 bases for J; bases not matched to a gene: 8. Germline CDR1 and CDR2: SQVTM and ANQGSEA.

What was sequenced was PBMCs or T cells enriched from blood (not recorded which). The receptor was isolated from a woman between 40 and 55 years old with acute COVID-19. The chain recombines TRBV29-1 with TRBJ2-2; TRBD1 matches 7 bases. The CDR3 is CSTSGTVNTGELFF. CDR3 bases: TGCAGCACTTCCGGGACAGTCAACACCGGGGAGCTGTTTTTT.